This TCR beta chain was sequenced during a study of T cell changes during pregnancy in multiple sclerosis. V gave up 0 bases and J gave up 0 bases, with 20 bases separating them. Germline CDR1 is MNHEY and CDR2 is SMNVEV (reference sequence). The CDR3 runs to 19 residues. The protocol was immunoSEQ multiplex PCR, while the TCRdb copy is restricted to in-frame clones and leaves out a portion. The sample contains over 70,000 clones, 91% of which appear only once. This clonotype was sampled from a female donor in good health, enrolled as a control in a pregnancy study. The rearrangement links TRBV27 to TRBJ1-2, with unresolved D. Sequenced here: peripheral blood, sampled in the first trimester of pregnancy. The CDR3 coding sequence is TGTGCCAGCAGTTTATCGCGGACCGGAGGAGGTCGTGCTAACTATGGCTACACCTTC. Residues: CASSLSRTGGGRANYGYTF.